Sequencing of this T cell receptor beta chain was carried out in a study of T cell changes during pregnancy in multiple sclerosis. The length of the CDR3 is 15 residues. The germline V gene encodes CDR1 SNHLY and CDR2 FYNNEI. With 6 bases clipped from V and 3 bases from J, the junction kept 10 bases outside the gene matches. Using immunoSEQ multiplex PCR, the repertoire was profiled, and TCRdb retains in-frame clones only, with some absent. The sample holds nearly 25,000 clones, 88% seen once. The TCR was taken from a female donor in good health, enrolled as a control in a pregnancy study. The sample here was CD4+ T cells from peripheral blood mononuclear cells, taken in the first trimester of pregnancy. The chain carries TRBV2 and TRBJ2-7, with 8 bases aligning to TRBD1. In nucleotides, the CDR3 is TGTGCCAGCAGCCCAAGGACAGGGTCAAACTACGAGCAGTACTTC. This encodes CASSPRTGSNYEQYF.